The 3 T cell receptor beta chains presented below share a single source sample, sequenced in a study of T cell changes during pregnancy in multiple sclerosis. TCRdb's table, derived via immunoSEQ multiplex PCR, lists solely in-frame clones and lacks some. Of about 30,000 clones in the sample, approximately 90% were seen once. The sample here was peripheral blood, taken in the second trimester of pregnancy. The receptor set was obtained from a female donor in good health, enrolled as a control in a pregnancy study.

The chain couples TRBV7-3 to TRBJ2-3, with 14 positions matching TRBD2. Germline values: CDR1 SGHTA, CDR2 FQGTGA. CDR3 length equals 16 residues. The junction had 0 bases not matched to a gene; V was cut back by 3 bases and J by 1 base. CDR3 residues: CASSLGLAGGTDTQYF. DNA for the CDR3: TGTGCCAGCAGCTTGGGACTAGCGGGAGGCACAGATACGCAGTATTTT.

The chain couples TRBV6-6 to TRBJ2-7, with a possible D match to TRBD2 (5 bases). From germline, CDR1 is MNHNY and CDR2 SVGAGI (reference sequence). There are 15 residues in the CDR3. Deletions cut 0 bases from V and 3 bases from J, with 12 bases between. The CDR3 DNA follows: TGTGCCAGCAGTTACTCTTACCGCCGGGGCTACGAGCAGTACTTC. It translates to CASSYSYRRGYEQYF.

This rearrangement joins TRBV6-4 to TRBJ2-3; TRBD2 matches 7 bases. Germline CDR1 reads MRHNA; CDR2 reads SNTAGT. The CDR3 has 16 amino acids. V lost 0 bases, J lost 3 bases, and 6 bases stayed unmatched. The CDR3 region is CASSDSTSGVTDTQYF. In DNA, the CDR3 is TGTGCCAGCAGTGACTCGACCAGCGGGGTTACAGATACGCAGTATTTT.